Listed below are T cell receptor beta chains from one sample, sequenced in a study of cytomegalovirus exposure and HLA in healthy donors. Assay used: immunoSEQ multiplex PCR; TCRdb lists only in-frame clones, some missing. The table has some 250,000 clones, 82% seen once. Sequencing was carried out using PBMCs. The receptors originated from a woman aged 40 to 49 in good health and CMV-seropositive. The CDR3 runs from the conserved cysteine through the conserved F or W. D genes are given only for firm matches. Only part of the rows carry a size: once, few, many, or a class if the clone is expanded.

v_call	d_call	clone_size	j_call	cdr3_aa	cdr3_nt
TRBV7-9	TRBD1	-	TRBJ2-5	CASSLGQGPGAQYF	TGTGCCAGCAGCTTAGGACAGGGACCAGGGGCCCAGTACTTC
TRBV11-2	TRBD2	-	TRBJ2-7	CASSQGLAVSYEQYF	TGTGCCAGCAGCCAGGGACTAGCGGTATCCTACGAGCAGTACTTC
TRBV11-3	-	-	TRBJ2-2	CASSFEASHTGELFF	TGTGCCAGCAGCTTTGAGGCCTCGCACACCGGGGAGCTGTTTTTT
TRBV19	-	-	TRBJ1-6	CATEASSYNSPLHF	TGTGCCACCGAGGCGAGCTCCTATAATTCACCCCTCCACTTT
TRBV4-2	-	-	TRBJ1-2	CASSPTRAGNYGYTF	TGTGCCAGCAGCCCCACCCGGGCAGGGAACTATGGCTACACCTTC
TRBV7-2	-	once	TRBJ1-1	CASSLREGPTEAFF	TGTGCCAGCAGCTTACGAGAGGGCCCCACTGAAGCTTTCTTT
TRBV5-4	TRBD1	-	TRBJ1-2	CASTRETGIGYTF	TGTGCCAGCACCCGCGAGACAGGGATTGGCTACACCTTC
TRBV7-3	TRBD1	-	TRBJ2-1	CASSSPTGGYDNEQFF	TGTGCCAGCAGCTCCCCGACAGGGGGCTACGACAATGAGCAGTTCTTC
TRBV30	TRBD2	-	TRBJ2-5	CAWSAASGQETQYF	TGTGCCTGGAGTGCAGCTAGCGGCCAAGAGACCCAGTACTTC
TRBV6-6	TRBD2	-	TRBJ2-1	CASREGLMDEQFF	TGTGCCAGCAGGGAGGGACTAATGGATGAGCAGTTCTTC
TRBV4-1	TRBD2	-	TRBJ2-3	CASSQFALAGTDTQYF	TGCGCCAGCAGCCAGTTTGCCCTAGCGGGCACAGATACGCAGTATTTT